Sequencing of this TCR beta chain was carried out in a study of blood T cell repertoires in COVID-19 (dated by TCRdb to the early 2020s). About the investigation overall: Samples from collaborators originated in the United States, Italy and Spain and spanned both the acute and convalescent phases of COVID-19. The prospective study material was composed of cDNA or gDNA derived from T cells, B-cell-depleted T cells, or PBMCs. The dataset comprised deeply sampled blood TCRbeta repertoires from subjects exposed to, actively infected with, or recovered from COVID-19. The repertoires were released in a freely available public database intended as a resource for research on the immune response to SARS-CoV-2. Samples came from the ongoing ImmuneRACE study (first 160 participants) plus 1,254 subjects from 6 global collaborators. Nearly every sample came with metadata listing a de-identified subject ID, COVID-19 status, age in years and sex. Where HLA class I and class II types were available, the types were taken from metadata supplied by the sample provider, not from assay-based typing. Results the study describes overall, beyond this receptor: The amount of clinical and demographic metadata varied by source and participant and was provided uncurated.

TCRbeta CDR3 regions were amplified from genomic DNA by means of the immunoSEQ Assay, a bias-controlled multiplex PCR. The study's processing was this. Nucleated cell counts per sample were estimated from amplification of reference gene primers within the assay. Sequence reads were collapsed and filtered to measure the absolute abundance of every unique TCRbeta CDR3 rearrangement. For each sample, productive Simpson clonality was calculated as the square root of Simpson's diversity index across productive rearrangements. TCRdb's version of the immuneACCESS table is confined to in-frame rearrangements and falls short of the full clone set. An unresolved V gene accounts for under half of the shortfall where checked; the remainder is of unknown origin. V, J and clone size were drawn from that table, and D and trimming were deduced from the DNA. Here the sample has 150,000 to 200,000 clones; approximately 84% occur a single time. The ten most abundant clones make up about a fifth of the sample.

Regarding this clone: Its antigen specificity is not known. Qualities for individual bases were not recorded, and no much larger clone is one base off.

Collaborating institutions collected whole blood in K2EDTA tubes following their own protocols. Collaborator samples were shipped for TCRbeta analysis as frozen whole blood, isolated PBMCs, or DNA extracted from either sample type. The sample consisted of peripheral blood. The receptor's source is an elderly woman with acute or convalescent COVID-19.

The CDR3: CASSLIAHLGTDTQYF. The DNA is as follows: TGTGCCAGCAGCCTTATAGCGCACCTCGGCACAGATACGCAGTATTTT. The chain is assembled from TRBV5-5 and TRBJ2-3, and possibly TRBD2, on 5 matching bases. CDR1 is given as SGHKS and CDR2 as YYEKEE, both from the germline V gene (reference sequence). Measured from the cysteine to the phenylalanine, the CDR3 is 16 residues long. Here the CDR3 DNA is all that survives: 48 bases in frame from base 1. V is reduced by 4 bases and J by 1 base, leaving a spacing of 16 bases between them.